The rows below give T cell receptor beta chains drawn from one sample of a study of cytomegalovirus exposure and HLA in healthy donors. Sequencing used immunoSEQ multiplex PCR; TCRdb keeps in-frame clones, though not all of them. The sample includes 220,000 or so clones, about 81% of them seen just once. Sample: PBMCs. Every receptor here comes from a middle-aged woman in good health and CMV-seronegative. The CDR3 runs from the conserved cysteine through the conserved F or W. D genes are given only for firm matches. Size is omitted from some rows. Given values are once, few, many or a class for expanded clones.

v_gene: TRBV12-5; abundance: NA; j_gene: TRBJ2-2; d_gene: NA; CDR3aa: CASGFDFPNTGELFF; CDR3nt: TGTGCTAGTGGTTTTGACTTCCCGAACACCGGGGAGCTGTTTTTT
v_gene: TRBV19; abundance: once; j_gene: TRBJ1-2; d_gene: NA; CDR3aa: CASSRGSLGYTF; CDR3nt: TGTGCCAGTAGTCGGGGGTCTCTTGGCTACACCTTC
v_gene: TRBV13; abundance: NA; j_gene: TRBJ1-2; d_gene: NA; CDR3aa: CASSLGQRMGPSYGYTF; CDR3nt: TGTGCCAGCAGCCTAGGACAAAGGATGGGCCCCTCCTATGGCTACACCTTC
v_gene: TRBV7-2; abundance: NA; j_gene: TRBJ2-1; d_gene: TRBD2; CDR3aa: CASSFTGTSGSRNEQFF; CDR3nt: TGTGCCAGCAGCTTTACCGGGACTAGCGGGAGTCGCAATGAGCAGTTCTTC
v_gene: TRBV5-1; abundance: NA; j_gene: TRBJ1-2; d_gene: NA; CDR3aa: CASSPRPTDPYGYTF; CDR3nt: TGCGCCAGCAGCCCGCGACCGACAGACCCCTATGGCTACACCTTC
v_gene: TRBV5-1; abundance: NA; j_gene: TRBJ1-3; d_gene: NA; CDR3aa: CASSLANREGTIYF; CDR3nt: TGCGCCAGCAGCTTGGCCAACAGGGAAGGCACCATATATTTT
v_gene: TRBV7-2; abundance: NA; j_gene: TRBJ1-2; d_gene: TRBD1; CDR3aa: CASSSPGQGGGYTF; CDR3nt: TGTGCCAGCAGCTCGCCGGGACAGGGGGGCGGCTACACCTTC
v_gene: TRBV30; abundance: few; j_gene: TRBJ2-7; d_gene: TRBD1; CDR3aa: CAWSGDRFYEQYF; CDR3nt: TGTGCCTGGAGTGGGGACAGGTTCTACGAGCAGTACTTC
v_gene: TRBV9; abundance: NA; j_gene: TRBJ2-3; d_gene: TRBD2; CDR3aa: CASSVSGNTDTQYF; CDR3nt: TGTGCCAGCAGCGTTAGCGGGAACACAGATACGCAGTATTTT
v_gene: TRBV4-1; abundance: NA; j_gene: TRBJ2-7; d_gene: TRBD2; CDR3aa: CASSQDPGLGPPGEQYF; CDR3nt: TGCGCCAGCAGCCAAGACCCGGGACTAGGTCCTCCCGGGGAGCAGTACTTC
v_gene: TRBV7-2; abundance: NA; j_gene: TRBJ1-3; d_gene: NA; CDR3aa: CASSLEIRTGQRGNTIYF; CDR3nt: TGTGCCAGCAGCTTAGAAATTCGTACAGGGCAAAGAGGAAACACCATATATTTT
v_gene: TRBV5-1; abundance: NA; j_gene: TRBJ2-2; d_gene: NA; CDR3aa: CASSLAGTNTGELFF; CDR3nt: TGCGCCAGCAGCTTGGCGGGGACGAACACCGGGGAGCTGTTTTTT
v_gene: TRBV5-1; abundance: NA; j_gene: TRBJ2-1; d_gene: TRBD2; CDR3aa: CASSISGRGNEQFF; CDR3nt: TGCGCCAGCAGCATTAGCGGGAGAGGGAATGAGCAGTTCTTC
v_gene: TRBV19; abundance: NA; j_gene: TRBJ1-2; d_gene: TRBD1; CDR3aa: CASSITTTGLNGYTF; CDR3nt: TGTGCCAGTAGTATAACTACGACAGGGCTGAATGGCTACACCTTC
v_gene: TRBV9; abundance: once; j_gene: TRBJ1-1; d_gene: TRBD1; CDR3aa: CASSLGTGVMNTEAFF; CDR3nt: TGTGCCAGCAGCCTAGGGACAGGGGTTATGAACACTGAAGCTTTCTTT
v_gene: TRBV6-6; abundance: few; j_gene: TRBJ1-5; d_gene: TRBD1; CDR3aa: CASTDRVGQPQHF; CDR3nt: TGTGCCAGCACCGACAGGGTCGGTCAGCCCCAGCATTTT
v_gene: TRBV7-2; abundance: NA; j_gene: TRBJ1-1; d_gene: NA; CDR3aa: CASSYRGAGSEAFF; CDR3nt: TGTGCCAGCAGTTACCGGGGGGCTGGATCTGAAGCTTTCTTT
v_gene: TRBV5-6; abundance: NA; j_gene: TRBJ2-5; d_gene: NA; CDR3aa: CASSPAYRIETQYF; CDR3nt: TGTGCCAGCAGCCCGGCTTACAGAATAGAGACCCAGTACTTC
v_gene: TRBV2; abundance: once; j_gene: TRBJ2-7; d_gene: TRBD1; CDR3aa: CASARTGNYEQYF; CDR3nt: TGTGCCAGCGCTCGGACAGGCAACTACGAGCAGTACTTC
v_gene: TRBV29-1; abundance: NA; j_gene: TRBJ2-7; d_gene: NA; CDR3aa: CSVEDISRPYEQYF; CDR3nt: TGCAGCGTTGAAGATATTTCCAGGCCTTACGAGCAGTACTTC
v_gene: TRBV5-4; abundance: NA; j_gene: TRBJ1-2; d_gene: TRBD1; CDR3aa: CASSGYPYRGSAGYTF; CDR3nt: TGTGCCAGCAGCGGCTACCCGTACAGGGGATCTGCTGGCTACACCTTC
v_gene: TRBV27; abundance: NA; j_gene: TRBJ1-2; d_gene: NA; CDR3aa: CASSFRKIWTASNYGYTF; CDR3nt: TGTGCCAGCAGTTTCCGTAAAATCTGGACAGCTTCTAACTATGGCTACACCTTC
v_gene: TRBV6-5; abundance: NA; j_gene: TRBJ1-4; d_gene: NA; CDR3aa: CASQRGRMDEKLFF; CDR3nt: TGTGCCAGCCAGCGGGGGAGGATGGATGAAAAACTGTTTTTT
v_gene: TRBV28; abundance: NA; j_gene: TRBJ1-5; d_gene: NA; CDR3aa: CASSLYHTGYQPQHF; CDR3nt: TGTGCCAGCAGTTTATACCATACAGGGTATCAGCCCCAGCATTTT
v_gene: TRBV6-6; abundance: NA; j_gene: TRBJ1-1; d_gene: NA; CDR3aa: CASSRQLNTEAFF; CDR3nt: TGTGCCAGCAGTAGACAGTTGAACACTGAAGCTTTCTTT
v_gene: TRBV2; abundance: NA; j_gene: TRBJ2-7; d_gene: TRBD2; CDR3aa: CASRNPGLAGYEQYF; CDR3nt: TGTGCCAGCAGGAACCCGGGACTAGCGGGATACGAGCAGTACTTC
v_gene: TRBV9; abundance: NA; j_gene: TRBJ1-4; d_gene: NA; CDR3aa: CASSVGDTLTNEKLFF; CDR3nt: TGTGCCAGCAGCGTTGGGGACACCTTAACTAATGAAAAACTGTTTTTT
v_gene: TRBV19; abundance: NA; j_gene: TRBJ1-5; d_gene: TRBD1; CDR3aa: CATSQGQGVGNQPQHF; CDR3nt: TGTGCCACCAGCCAGGGACAGGGGGTGGGCAATCAGCCCCAGCATTTT
v_gene: TRBV6-5; abundance: NA; j_gene: TRBJ2-7; d_gene: TRBD1; CDR3aa: CASSFRQGAGEQYF; CDR3nt: TGTGCCAGCAGTTTCAGACAGGGGGCCGGCGAGCAGTACTTC
v_gene: TRBV15; abundance: NA; j_gene: TRBJ2-1; d_gene: TRBD2; CDR3aa: CATSRESSGFTYNEQFF; CDR3nt: TGTGCCACCAGCAGAGAGTCTAGCGGATTTACCTACAATGAGCAGTTCTTC
v_gene: TRBV12-5; abundance: NA; j_gene: TRBJ1-1; d_gene: TRBD1; CDR3aa: CASGLPFGTGPTEAFF; CDR3nt: TGTGCTAGTGGTTTGCCATTTGGGACAGGGCCCACTGAAGCTTTCTTT
v_gene: TRBV7-9; abundance: NA; j_gene: TRBJ1-3; d_gene: NA; CDR3aa: CASSLVQASSGNTIYF; CDR3nt: TGTGCCAGCAGCCTAGTACAGGCGAGCTCTGGAAACACCATATATTTT
v_gene: TRBV4-1; abundance: NA; j_gene: TRBJ2-3; d_gene: NA; CDR3aa: CASSQGSGTDTQYF; CDR3nt: TGCGCCAGCAGCCAAGGCAGCGGCACAGATACGCAGTATTTT
v_gene: TRBV15; abundance: NA; j_gene: TRBJ1-2; d_gene: TRBD1; CDR3aa: CATSSGGQGAYGYTF; CDR3nt: TGTGCCACCAGCAGTGGGGGACAGGGGGCGTACGGCTACACCTTC
v_gene: TRBV9; abundance: NA; j_gene: TRBJ2-7; d_gene: TRBD2; CDR3aa: CASSVDSSGRAYEQYF; CDR3nt: TGTGCCAGCAGCGTAGATAGTAGCGGGAGGGCCTACGAGCAGTACTTC
v_gene: TRBV4-1; abundance: few; j_gene: TRBJ1-1; d_gene: NA; CDR3aa: CASSQAVAEQGPFF; CDR3nt: TGCGCCAGCAGCCAAGCTGTGGCGGAACAGGGTCCTTTCTTT
v_gene: TRBV29-1; abundance: NA; j_gene: TRBJ2-1; d_gene: TRBD1; CDR3aa: CSGGQVHEQFF; CDR3nt: TGCAGCGGGGGACAGGTCCATGAGCAGTTCTTC
v_gene: TRBV28; abundance: NA; j_gene: TRBJ2-7; d_gene: TRBD2; CDR3aa: CASSWGGVYEQYF; CDR3nt: TGTGCCAGCAGTTGGGGAGGGGTTTACGAGCAGTACTTC
v_gene: TRBV18; abundance: NA; j_gene: TRBJ1-1; d_gene: TRBD1; CDR3aa: CASSRDRGNTEAFF; CDR3nt: TGTGCCAGCTCACGGGACAGGGGGAACACTGAAGCTTTCTTT
v_gene: TRBV19; abundance: NA; j_gene: TRBJ2-7; d_gene: TRBD1; CDR3aa: CASSVAGTGRYEQYF; CDR3nt: TGTGCCAGTAGTGTCGCCGGGACAGGGAGGTACGAGCAGTACTTC
v_gene: TRBV19; abundance: NA; j_gene: TRBJ2-3; d_gene: TRBD2; CDR3aa: CASRTSGRTDTQYF; CDR3nt: TGTGCCAGTAGAACTAGCGGGAGAACAGATACGCAGTATTTT
v_gene: TRBV29-1; abundance: NA; j_gene: TRBJ1-2; d_gene: NA; CDR3aa: CSVGGVHTF; CDR3nt: TGCAGCGTTGGCGGGGTCCACACCTTC
v_gene: TRBV9; abundance: NA; j_gene: TRBJ1-1; d_gene: TRBD1; CDR3aa: CASSATTGLNTEAFF; CDR3nt: TGTGCCAGCAGCGCGACGACAGGGTTAAACACTGAAGCTTTCTTT
v_gene: TRBV7-2; abundance: once; j_gene: TRBJ2-1; d_gene: TRBD2; CDR3aa: CASSSRTSGEQWQFF; CDR3nt: TGTGCCAGCAGCTCTCGGACTAGCGGAGAACAGTGGCAGTTCTTC
v_gene: TRBV6-4; abundance: NA; j_gene: TRBJ1-1; d_gene: NA; CDR3aa: CASREIVNTEAFF; CDR3nt: TGTGCCAGCAGGGAGATAGTGAACACTGAAGCTTTCTTT
v_gene: TRBV15; abundance: NA; j_gene: TRBJ1-5; d_gene: NA; CDR3aa: CATSTGRGFRIYSNQPQHF; CDR3nt: TGTGCCACCAGCACGGGCAGGGGATTTAGGATTTATAGCAATCAGCCCCAGCATTTT
v_gene: TRBV6-5; abundance: NA; j_gene: TRBJ2-1; d_gene: NA; CDR3aa: CASSRDRYEQFF; CDR3nt: TGTGCCAGCAGTCGCGACAGGTATGAGCAGTTCTTC
v_gene: TRBV6-6; abundance: NA; j_gene: TRBJ1-1; d_gene: NA; CDR3aa: CASSYAGMNTEAFF; CDR3nt: TGTGCCAGCAGTTACGCCGGGATGAACACTGAAGCTTTCTTT
v_gene: TRBV30; abundance: NA; j_gene: TRBJ2-1; d_gene: NA; CDR3aa: CAWGRDGFNEQFF; CDR3nt: TGTGCCTGGGGGCGGGACGGATTCAATGAGCAGTTCTTC
v_gene: TRBV30; abundance: NA; j_gene: TRBJ2-2; d_gene: NA; CDR3aa: CAWSTHQGYTGELFF; CDR3nt: TGTGCCTGGAGTACTCATCAGGGATACACCGGGGAGCTGTTTTTT
v_gene: TRBV19; abundance: NA; j_gene: TRBJ1-2; d_gene: NA; CDR3aa: CASKLVGYTF; CDR3nt: TGTGCCAGTAAACTTGTCGGCTACACCTTC
v_gene: TRBV7-9; abundance: NA; j_gene: TRBJ2-4; d_gene: NA; CDR3aa: CASSLVGEAQYF; CDR3nt: TGTGCCAGCAGCTTAGTGGGGGAGGCTCAGTACTTC
v_gene: TRBV5-1; abundance: NA; j_gene: TRBJ2-5; d_gene: NA; CDR3aa: CASSPLGGGQETQYF; CDR3nt: TGCGCCAGCAGCCCTCTAGGGGGAGGGCAAGAGACCCAGTACTTC
v_gene: TRBV9; abundance: NA; j_gene: TRBJ2-3; d_gene: TRBD2; CDR3aa: CASSAGLAGGTDTQYF; CDR3nt: TGTGCCAGCAGCGCCGGACTAGCGGGAGGAACAGATACGCAGTATTTT